This T cell receptor beta chain is from a study of response to subunit inactivated influenza vaccine (dated by TCRdb to 2016 to 2019). A note on the overall study: Deep quantitative T cell receptor repertoire profiling was used in the study to track responses to a trivalent subunit inactivated influenza vaccine. Paper-wide results and their limitations: The authors proposed that each seasonal influenza vaccination may bring in only a limited number of new T cells.

This clonotype was detected only a few times. The antigen it recognizes is unknown. Base quality data are lacking; no much larger clone is found one base away. Library method: RT-PCR. Sequencing instrument: Illumina HiSeq 2500. TCRdb reanalyzed the raw reads on its own, using fastp at Q25 for trimming and MiXCR for clone calling, and kept in-frame beta chains. Identical CDR3 proteins give one entry, which carries the most common genes and DNA. The sample table records almost 250,000 distinct CDR3 sequences; more than 9% of these occur just once. The ten largest clones take up approximately 8.4% of the sample. The clonotype comes from a man aged 45-65 years who received an inactivated influenza vaccine. Donor details come from another sample of the same person, matched by shared clones. Sequencing was performed on non-naive T cells sorted from PBMCs, taken roughly 2 weeks before vaccination. The sample's cell subset or site label is to be understood as: memory T cell fraction.

DNA sequence: TGTGCCACCAGCTCAAAGGAGGAGGGAGGGGACGGCACCGGGGAGCTGTTTTTT. The encoded protein is CATSSKEEGGDGTGELFF. In this chain, TRBV15 is recombined with TRBJ2-2, with 7 central nucleotides matching TRBD2. Its CDR3 holds 18 amino acids, cysteine through phenylalanine. Solely the CDR3 DNA is kept, with 54 bases framed from the first base. V trim: 5 bases; J trim: 4 bases; unmatched bases: 16. CDR1 LNHNV and CDR2 YYDKDF were looked up in the germline V gene (reference sequence). Beyond the CDR3, the reference TRBV15 and TRBJ2-2 genes provide the residues; the full variable domain reads: DAMVIQNPRYQVTQFGKPVTLSCSQTLNHNVMYWYQQKSSQAPKLLFHYYDKDFNNEADTPDNFQSRRPNTSFCFLDIRSPGLGDTAMYLCATSSKEEGGDGTGELFFGEGSRLTVL.